Sequencing of this TCR beta chain was carried out in a study of shared clonotypes between healthy human individuals. Study context: Those who served as donors were two women and a few men between the ages of 18 and 49. The study's findings and limits: Clonotypes not shared had lower generation probabilities than those common to all four donors. Around 4.7% of naive CD4 clonotypes were shared across four donors. Memory subsets generally showed smaller estimated richness than naive subsets did.

Germline-derived CDR1 and CDR2 are LNHDA and SQIVND (reference sequence). The CDR3 loop spans 15 amino acids. Trimming cost V 5 bases and J 7 bases; bases outside gene matches: 12. Using immunoSEQ multiplex PCR, the repertoire was profiled, and TCRdb retains in-frame clones only, with some absent. This sample yields some 2 million clones, of which approximately 94% are seen a single time; around 1.2% belongs to the top ten. Note on this clone: Its target is unknown.

Naive CD8 cells lacked CD45RO and underwent positive selection for CCR7, leaving out terminally differentiated effector memory CD45RA+ cells. This clonotype originated in a man between 18 and 29 years old in good health. This chain connects TRBV19 to TRBJ2-7, with 9 bases lining up with TRBD2. The sequenced material came from naive CD8+ T cells sorted from blood. The CDR3 DNA reads as TGTGCCAGTAGTGCCCAGATAGCGGGAGTCGGGGAGCAGTACTTC. This gives the protein CASSAQIAGVGEQYF.